The next 16 T cell receptor beta chains were all read from a single sample in a study of blood T cell repertoires in COVID-19. Here immunoSEQ multiplex PCR was the method, and the copy in TCRdb shows in-frame clones only, minus some. The table records roughly 250,000 clones, about 87% of them present only once. What was sequenced was PBMCs or T cells enriched from blood (not recorded which). The source is a woman aged 45 to 65 who had recovered from COVID-19.

This sequence joins TRBV5-4 and TRBJ2-2; the D gene is possibly TRBD2 (6 bases). The CDR3 consists of 15 residues. Germline CDR1 reads SGHNT; CDR2 reads YYREEE (reference sequence). Trimming pared 0 bases from V and 0 bases from J, leaving 6 bases between. This CDR3 reads CASSLERANTGELFF. DNA for the CDR3: TGTGCCAGCAGCTTGGAGCGGGCGAACACCGGGGAGCTGTTTTTT.

The V and J genes are TRBV9 and TRBJ1-1; unclear D gene. CDR3 length: 14 amino acids. Germline V CDR1 and CDR2: SGDLS, YYNGEE. V dropped 4 bases and J dropped 8 bases, with 18 bases sitting between them. CDR3 loop: CASSQPSHGSEAFF. CDR3 in DNA: TGTGCCAGCAGCCAACCCTCGCACGGGTCAGAAGCTTTCTTT.

This clone came up once. The rearrangement joins TRBV9 to TRBJ2-3; tentative D call: TRBD1 (5 bases). CDR3 length: 15 residues. V dropped 2 bases and J dropped 3 bases, with 13 bases sitting between them. Germline CDR1 SGDLS, CDR2 YYNGEE. CDR3 sequence (DNA): TGTGCCAGCAGCGTTGGGTCTAGGGGAACAGATACGCAGTATTTT. Translated: CASSVGSRGTDTQYF.

The rearrangement links TRBV6-6 to TRBJ2-7, with 8 bases that match TRBD2. V was pared by 4 bases and J by 4 bases, with 3 bases of the junction left unmatched. The CDR3 runs 13 residues. The germline gives CDR1 MNHNY, CDR2 SVGAGI (reference sequence). The CDR3 DNA is TGTGCCAGCAGTTCCCGGGGGGGGTACGAGCAGTACTTC. Its protein product is CASSSRGGYEQYF.

The chain joins TRBV2 to TRBJ2-1; tentative D call: TRBD2 (5 bases). Trimming took 9 bases from V and 5 from J, leaving 14 bases between them. The CDR3 is 13 residues long. Germline V CDR1 and CDR2: SNHLY, FYNNEI. The CDR3 is CASNEGADNEQFF. Here the CDR3 DNA reads TGTGCCAGTAACGAGGGAGCGGACAATGAGCAGTTCTTC. Full variable domain (outside the CDR3, taken from reference TRBV2 and TRBJ2-1): EPEVTQTPSHQVTQMGQEVILRCVPISNHLYFYWYRQILGQKVEFLVSFYNNEISEKSEIFDDQFSVERPDGSNFTLKIRSTKLEDSAMYFCASNEGADNEQFFGPGTRLTVL.

This chain connects TRBV14 to TRBJ2-5; D possibly corresponds to TRBD1 (6 bases). V gave up 3 bases and J gave up 8 bases, with 7 bases separating them. Per germline, CDR1 SGHDN and CDR2 FVKESK. This CDR3 has 11 amino acids. CDR3 sequence reads: CASSQGATQYF. DNA for the CDR3: TGTGCCAGCAGCCAGGGGGCTACCCAGTACTTC.

This chain uses TRBV28 with TRBJ2-1, with 12 nucleotides matching TRBD1. The CDR3 runs 19 residues. V lost 4 bases, J lost 3 bases, and 13 bases stayed unmatched. CDR1 and CDR2 from the germline V gene are MDHEN and SYDVKM. The CDR3 loop is CASSWVTGTGGSFYNEQFF. In nucleotides, the CDR3 is TGTGCCAGCAGTTGGGTGACCGGGACAGGGGGCTCCTTCTACAATGAGCAGTTCTTC.

V is TRBV5-8 and J is TRBJ2-7; 11 bases align to TRBD2. Trimming took 4 bases from V and 5 from J; bases not matched to a gene: 8. CDR3 size: 15 residues. Germline CDR1 is SGHTS and CDR2 is YDEGEE. The CDR3 DNA reads TGTGCCAGCAGCCCGGGACTAGCGGCCGGGGACGAGCAGTACTTC. Its protein product is CASSPGLAAGDEQYF.

The chain has TRBV7-9 and TRBJ2-6, with TRBD1 identical over 7 bases. CDR1 and CDR2 (germline): SEHNR, FQNEAQ (reference sequence). The V and J ends lost 7 bases and 4 bases, in that order; junction bases with no gene match: 4. The CDR3 has 14 amino acids. This chain's CDR3 is CASNDRAGANVLTF. CDR3 bases: TGTGCCAGCAACGACAGGGCCGGGGCCAACGTCCTGACTTTC.

The chain employs TRBV7-9 and TRBJ2-7; tentatively, D is TRBD2 (7 bases). Germline V gene data show CDR1 as SEHNR and CDR2 as FQNEAQ (reference sequence). The V and J ends lost 5 bases and 1 base respectively, with 21 bases between them. The CDR3 contains 17 residues. CDR3 nucleotides: TGTGCCAGCAGCGCACGGGGGGCAGGAAGGGTTTCCTACGAGCAGTACTTC. It encodes CASSARGAGRVSYEQYF.

The sample holds a few counts of this clone. The chain has TRBV30 and TRBJ2-7; possible D gene TRBD1, 5 bases. The germline CDR1 and CDR2 sequences are GTSNPN and SVGIG (reference sequence). V was clipped by 4 bases and J by 4 bases, with 8 bases between them. The CDR3 sequence is 11 residues long. The DNA for the CDR3 is TGTGCCTGGACAGGGAAATACGAGCAGTACTTC. Amino acids: CAWTGKYEQYF.

V gene TRBV25-1 combines with J gene TRBJ2-3; weak D call: TRBD1 (5 bases). Germline V gene data show CDR1 as MGHDK and CDR2 as SYGVNS. The CDR3 runs to 13 residues. Trimming shortened V by 4 bases and J by 1 base, and 6 bases separated the two germline ends. CDR3 in amino acids: CASSAQGTDTQYF. The CDR3 DNA is TGTGCCAGCAGTGCACAGGGCACAGATACGCAGTATTTT.

The DNA for the CDR3 is TGTGCCATCAGGGACAGACTCATGAACACTGAAGCTTTCTTT. Translated: CAIRDRLMNTEAFF. The rearrangement uses TRBV10-3 and TRBJ1-1, with a possible D match to TRBD1 (6 bases). Germline lookup yields CDR1 ENHRY and CDR2 SYGVKD. The CDR3 runs 14 residues. Trimming stripped 6 bases from V and 0 bases from J, with 11 bases between.

J is TRBJ1-1 and V is TRBV7-3, with D maybe TRBD1 (5 bases). The V end was cut by 3 bases, the J end by 4 bases, with 9 bases between. Germline assignment: CDR1 SGHTA and CDR2 FQGTGA. CDR3 length equals 13 residues. The CDR3 sequence is CASSFQGPTEAFF. In nucleotides, the CDR3 is TGTGCCAGCAGCTTTCAGGGCCCCACTGAAGCTTTCTTT.

V gene TRBV12-3 or TRBV12-4 combines with J gene TRBJ2-1, with TRBD2 identical over 11 bases. The CDR3 is 13 amino acids. Trimming at V came to 7 bases and at J to 5 bases, leaving 1 base not matched to a gene. The CDR3 loop is CASMGLADNEQFF. In DNA form, the CDR3 reads TGTGCCAGCATGGGACTAGCGGACAATGAGCAGTTCTTC.

CDR3 loop: CASSGTGTFGTEAFF. The CDR3 bases are TGTGCCAGCAGCGGGACAGGGACGTTTGGCACTGAAGCTTTCTTT. The chain is built from TRBV7-2 and TRBJ1-1, with 9 bases matching TRBD1. The CDR3 has 15 residues. With V trimmed by 5 bases and J by 4 bases, 8 bases remained unmatched. CDR1 and CDR2 from the germline V gene are SGHTA and FQGNSA.